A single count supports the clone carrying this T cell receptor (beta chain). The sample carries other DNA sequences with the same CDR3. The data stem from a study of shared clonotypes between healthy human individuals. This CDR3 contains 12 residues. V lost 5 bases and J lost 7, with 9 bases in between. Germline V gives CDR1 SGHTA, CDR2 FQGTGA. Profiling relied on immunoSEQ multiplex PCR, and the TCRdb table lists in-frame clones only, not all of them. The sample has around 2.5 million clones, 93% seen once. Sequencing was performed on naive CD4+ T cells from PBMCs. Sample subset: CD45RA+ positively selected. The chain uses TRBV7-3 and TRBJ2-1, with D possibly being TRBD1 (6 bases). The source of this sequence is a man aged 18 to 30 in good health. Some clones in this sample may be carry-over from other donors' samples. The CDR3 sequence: CASSLRGNEQFF. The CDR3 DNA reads TGTGCCAGCAGCCTGAGGGGGAATGAGCAGTTCTTC.